These T cell receptor beta chains were read from a single sample in a study of cytomegalovirus exposure and HLA in healthy donors. Only in-frame clones appear in the TCRdb table, and some are missing; sequencing was by immunoSEQ multiplex PCR. The sample carries 100,000 to 150,000 clones, around 95% recorded once. The sample comprised PBMCs. The receptors were sampled from a young man in good health and CMV-seronegative. Both conserved end residues are trimmed from each CDR3.

CDR3 protein: ASSNPGTSGRAEQY
V gene: TRBV21-1
J gene: TRBJ2-7

CDR3 protein: ASSQDTSGYVENEQF
V gene: TRBV4-2
J gene: TRBJ2-1

CDR3 protein: ASSTPGDEKLF
V gene: TRBV19
J gene: TRBJ1-4

CDR3 protein: ASSPSAGTDTQY
V gene: TRBV18
J gene: TRBJ2-3

CDR3 protein: ASSLLAVSTDTQY
V gene: TRBV27
J gene: TRBJ2-3

CDR3 protein: ASSLEWVVEQY
V gene: TRBV11-2
J gene: TRBJ2-7

CDR3 protein: ASIPQGAYNEQF
V gene: TRBV6-1
J gene: TRBJ2-1

CDR3 protein: ASSQDARGRETQY
V gene: TRBV4-2
J gene: TRBJ2-5

CDR3 protein: ASSPQTGYEQY
V gene: TRBV28
J gene: TRBJ2-7

CDR3 protein: ASSSTVSPRDTIY
V gene: TRBV5-8
J gene: TRBJ1-3

CDR3 protein: ASSIRGLGGNTIY
V gene: TRBV27
J gene: TRBJ1-3

CDR3 protein: SVGRAGGVADTQY
V gene: TRBV29-1
J gene: TRBJ2-3

CDR3 protein: ASSFSNGNTEAF
V gene: TRBV5-4
J gene: TRBJ1-1

CDR3 protein: ASSLGVAGAVDTQY
V gene: TRBV7-2
J gene: TRBJ2-3

CDR3 protein: ASSFSGTGFIYEQY
V gene: TRBV28
J gene: TRBJ2-7

CDR3 protein: ASSPRGTYNEQF
V gene: TRBV28
J gene: TRBJ2-1

CDR3 protein: ASSTLPTGSYGYT
V gene: TRBV19
J gene: TRBJ1-2

CDR3 protein: ATSNPSPYGYT
V gene: TRBV10-3
J gene: TRBJ1-2

CDR3 protein: ASSQRQGKEKLF
V gene: TRBV4-2
J gene: TRBJ1-4

CDR3 protein: ASSPAETRETQY
V gene: TRBV18
J gene: TRBJ2-5

CDR3 protein: SADIPSDEQF
V gene: TRBV29-1
J gene: TRBJ2-1

CDR3 protein: ASSLPYTGELF
V gene: TRBV7-2
J gene: TRBJ2-2

CDR3 protein: ASSEVRPNANTGELF
V gene: TRBV2
J gene: TRBJ2-2

CDR3 protein: AISESHSLYGYT
V gene: TRBV10-3
J gene: TRBJ1-2

CDR3 protein: ASSVEREPTGELF
V gene: TRBV9
J gene: TRBJ2-2

CDR3 protein: ARAAGLIREKLF
V gene: TRBV12-1
J gene: TRBJ1-4